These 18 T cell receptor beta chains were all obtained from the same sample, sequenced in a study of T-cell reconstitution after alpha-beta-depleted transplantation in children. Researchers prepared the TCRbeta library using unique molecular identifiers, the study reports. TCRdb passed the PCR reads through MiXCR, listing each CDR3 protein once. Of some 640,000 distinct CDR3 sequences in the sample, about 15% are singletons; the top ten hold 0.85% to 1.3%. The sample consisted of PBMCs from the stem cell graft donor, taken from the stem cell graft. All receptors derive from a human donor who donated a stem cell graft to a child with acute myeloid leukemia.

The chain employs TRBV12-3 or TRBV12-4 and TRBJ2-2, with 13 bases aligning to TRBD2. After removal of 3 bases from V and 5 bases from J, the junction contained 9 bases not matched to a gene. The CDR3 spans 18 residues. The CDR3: CASSLITSGGGETGELFF. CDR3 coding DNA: TGTGCCAGCAGTTTGATAACTAGCGGGGGGGGGGAAACCGGGGAGCTGTTTTTT.

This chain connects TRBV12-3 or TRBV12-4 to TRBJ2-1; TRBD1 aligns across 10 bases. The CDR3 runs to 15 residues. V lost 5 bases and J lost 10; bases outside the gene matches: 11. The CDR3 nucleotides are TGTGCCAGCAGTAAGGGACAGGGGTTGGCGGAGGAGCAGTTCTTC. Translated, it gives CASSKGQGLAEEQFF.

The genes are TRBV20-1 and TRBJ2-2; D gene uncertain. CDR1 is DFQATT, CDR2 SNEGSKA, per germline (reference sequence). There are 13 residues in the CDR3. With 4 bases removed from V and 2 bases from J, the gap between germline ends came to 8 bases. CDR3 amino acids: CSATSLNTGELFF. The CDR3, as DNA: TGCAGTGCTACATCCCTTAACACCGGGGAGCTGTTTTTT.

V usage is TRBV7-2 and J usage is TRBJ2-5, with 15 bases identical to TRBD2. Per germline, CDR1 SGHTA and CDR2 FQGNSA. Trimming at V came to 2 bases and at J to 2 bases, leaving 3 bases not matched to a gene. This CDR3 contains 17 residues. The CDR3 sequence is CASSLRGTSGGQETQYF. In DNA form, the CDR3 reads TGTGCCAGCAGCTTAAGGGGGACTAGCGGGGGGCAAGAGACCCAGTACTTC.

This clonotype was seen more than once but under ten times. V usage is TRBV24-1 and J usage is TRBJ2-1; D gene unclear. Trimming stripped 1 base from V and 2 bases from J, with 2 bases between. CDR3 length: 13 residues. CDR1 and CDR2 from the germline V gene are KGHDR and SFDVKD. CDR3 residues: CATSDFTYNEQFF. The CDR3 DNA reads TGTGCCACCAGTGATTTCACCTACAATGAGCAGTTCTTC.

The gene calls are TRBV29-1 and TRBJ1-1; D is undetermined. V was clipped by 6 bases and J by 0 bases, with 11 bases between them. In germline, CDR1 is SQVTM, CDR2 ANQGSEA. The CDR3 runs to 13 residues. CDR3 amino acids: CSVGILMNTEAFF. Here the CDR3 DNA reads TGCAGCGTGGGGATTCTAATGAACACTGAAGCTTTCTTT.

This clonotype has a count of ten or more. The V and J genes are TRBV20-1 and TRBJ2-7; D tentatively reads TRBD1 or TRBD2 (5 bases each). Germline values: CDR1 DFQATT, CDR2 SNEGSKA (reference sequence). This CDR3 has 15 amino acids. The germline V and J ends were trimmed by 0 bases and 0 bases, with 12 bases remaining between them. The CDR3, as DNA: TGCAGTGCTAGAGATCTACGGGGCTACTCCTACGAGCAGTACTTC. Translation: CSARDLRGYSYEQYF.

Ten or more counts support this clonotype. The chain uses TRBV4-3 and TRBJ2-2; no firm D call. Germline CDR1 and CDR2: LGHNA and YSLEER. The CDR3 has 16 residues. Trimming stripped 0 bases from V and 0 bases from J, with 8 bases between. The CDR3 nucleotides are TGCGCCAGCAGCCAAGATCGCACCCCGAACACCGGGGAGCTGTTTTTT. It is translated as CASSQDRTPNTGELFF.

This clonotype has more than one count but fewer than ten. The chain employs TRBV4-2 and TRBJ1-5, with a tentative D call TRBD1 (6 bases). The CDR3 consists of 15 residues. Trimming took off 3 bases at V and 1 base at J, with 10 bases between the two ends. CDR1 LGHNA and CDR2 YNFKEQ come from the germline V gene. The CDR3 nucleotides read TGTGCCAGCAGCCACCCCGACAGGAGCAATCAGCCCCAGCATTTT. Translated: CASSHPDRSNQPQHF.

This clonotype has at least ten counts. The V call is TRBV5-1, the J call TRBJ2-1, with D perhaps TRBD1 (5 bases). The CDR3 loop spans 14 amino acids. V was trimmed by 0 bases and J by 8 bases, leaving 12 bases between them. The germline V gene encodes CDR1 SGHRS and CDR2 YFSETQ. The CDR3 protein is CASSLGSGHDEQFF. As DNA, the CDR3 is TGCGCCAGCAGCTTGGGGTCAGGGCATGATGAGCAGTTCTTC.

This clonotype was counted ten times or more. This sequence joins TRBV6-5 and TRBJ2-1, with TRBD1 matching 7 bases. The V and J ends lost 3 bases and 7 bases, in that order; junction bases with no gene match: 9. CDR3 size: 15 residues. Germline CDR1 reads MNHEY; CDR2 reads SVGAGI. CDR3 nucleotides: TGTGCCAGCAGTTATTCTTACAGGGGCGGAAATGAGCAGTTCTTC. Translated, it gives CASSYSYRGGNEQFF.

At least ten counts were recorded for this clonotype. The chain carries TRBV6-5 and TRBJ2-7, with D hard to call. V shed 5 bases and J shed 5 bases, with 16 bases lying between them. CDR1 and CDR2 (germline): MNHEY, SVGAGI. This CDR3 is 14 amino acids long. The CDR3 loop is CASSPPGGSHEQYV. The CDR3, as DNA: TGTGCCAGCAGTCCCCCGGGTGGGTCGCACGAGCAGTACGTC.

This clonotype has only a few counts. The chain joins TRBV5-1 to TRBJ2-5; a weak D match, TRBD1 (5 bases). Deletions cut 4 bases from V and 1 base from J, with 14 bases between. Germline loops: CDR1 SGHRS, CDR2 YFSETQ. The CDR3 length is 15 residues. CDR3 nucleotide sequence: TGCGCCAGCAGCCTGGACACCAACTCCCAAGAGACCCAGTACTTC. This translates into CASSLDTNSQETQYF.

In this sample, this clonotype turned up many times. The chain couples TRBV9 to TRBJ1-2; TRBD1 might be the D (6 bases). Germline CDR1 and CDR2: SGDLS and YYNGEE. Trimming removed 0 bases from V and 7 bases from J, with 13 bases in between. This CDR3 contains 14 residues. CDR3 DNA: TGTGCCAGCAGCGTAGATGGGGGGCAGAGTGGCTACACCTTC. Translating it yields CASSVDGGQSGYTF.

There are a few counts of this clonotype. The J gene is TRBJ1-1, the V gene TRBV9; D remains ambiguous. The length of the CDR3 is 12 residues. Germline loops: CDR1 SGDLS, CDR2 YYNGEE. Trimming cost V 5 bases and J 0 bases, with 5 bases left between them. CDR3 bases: TGTGCCAGCAGGGCGGTGAACACTGAAGCTTTCTTT. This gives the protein CASRAVNTEAFF.

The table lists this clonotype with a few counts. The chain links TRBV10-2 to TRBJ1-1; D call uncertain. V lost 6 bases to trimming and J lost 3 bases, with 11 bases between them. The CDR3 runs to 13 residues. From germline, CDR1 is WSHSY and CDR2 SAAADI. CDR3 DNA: TGCGCCAGCAGAGCACAGAGCCACACTGAAGCTTTCTTT. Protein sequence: CASRAQSHTEAFF.

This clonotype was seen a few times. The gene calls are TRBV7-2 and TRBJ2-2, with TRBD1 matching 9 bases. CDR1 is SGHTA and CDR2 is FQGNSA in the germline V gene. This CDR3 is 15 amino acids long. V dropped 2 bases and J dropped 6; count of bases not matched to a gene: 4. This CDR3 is CASSLTGGASGELFF. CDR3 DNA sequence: TGTGCCAGCAGCTTAACAGGGGGCGCGTCCGGGGAGCTGTTTTTT.

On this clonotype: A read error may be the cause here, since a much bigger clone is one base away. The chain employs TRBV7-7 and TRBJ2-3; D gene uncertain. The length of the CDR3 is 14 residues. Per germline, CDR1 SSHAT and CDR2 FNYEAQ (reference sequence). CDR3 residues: CVSSPNPYTDTQYF. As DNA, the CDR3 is TGTGTCAGCAGCCCAAATCCCTACACAGATACGCAGTATTTT.